This T cell receptor (beta chain) stems from a study of CD8+ T cells in alopecia areata. Study-level background: Patients in the treated group were given tofacitinib by mouth, 5 to 10 mg twice a day. Patients took tofacitinib for 6 to 18 months, followed by 6 drug-free months.

Extracted from the samples, RNA was reverse transcribed into cDNA to serve as the sequencing template. The data were produced by immunoSEQ multiplex PCR, yet TCRdb's version contains in-frame clones alone and is incomplete. Of 100,000 to 150,000 clones listed, almost 50% are singletons. Per the germline V gene, CDR1 is SEHNR and CDR2 is FQNEAQ (reference sequence). This CDR3 is built from 14 residues. V gave up 1 base and J gave up 7 bases; unmatched junction bases: 2. The chain carries TRBV7-9 and TRBJ1-2; 11 nucleotides align to TRBD1. The input for sequencing was CD8+ T cells sorted from blood, taken at week 0. The clonotype comes from a human donor with alopecia areata. The CDR3, as DNA: TGTGCCAGCAGCTTAGGGACAGGGGGCATTGGCTACACCTTC. Its translation is CASSLGTGGIGYTF.